The clone carrying this T cell receptor (beta chain) was seen only a few times. Its antigen is currently unknown. This sample is part of a study of T cells in Graves' hyperthyroidism and ophthalmopathy. Study results and limitations: Also found in blood were most expanded thyroid clonotypes above 0.001. Ophthalmopathy was separated from stable hyperthyroidism by a 13 V-J model. Ophthalmopathy was predicted by the model a median of approximately six months ahead of onset.

CDR1 is KGHSH, CDR2 LQKENI, per germline. This CDR3 is 15 amino acids long. V gave up 2 bases and J gave up 9 bases, with 17 bases separating them. Around 9.8 ml fresh peripheral blood yielded the PBMCs. The CDR3 regions of TCR beta were amplified from RNA transcripts. Initially, a first-round RT-PCR of the TCR CDR3 employed the HTBI primer set. TCRdb independently ran MiXCR on the multiplex PCR reads; one entry per CDR3 protein. The repertoire holds a few hundred thousand distinct CDR3 sequences, approximately 14% seen once, with 7.5% to 8% in the top ten. Input material: blood. This sequence was found in a woman under 30 with Graves' hyperthyroidism. The V gene is TRBV18, the J gene TRBJ2-1, with D maybe TRBD1 (6 bases). Here the CDR3 DNA reads TGTGCCAGCTCACCAGACAGGCTGGGTCCTAGTGAGCAGTTCTTC. Translated: CASSPDRLGPSEQFF.